This TCR beta chain was sequenced during a study of cytomegalovirus exposure and HLA in healthy donors. The ends lost 0 bases at V and 4 bases at J; junction bases unmatched: 4. CDR1 is MRHNA, CDR2 SNTAGT, per germline. The CDR3 has 15 residues. Both 60 Vbeta primers and 13 Jbeta primers went into the PCR. The protocol was immunoSEQ multiplex PCR, while the TCRdb copy is restricted to in-frame clones and leaves out a portion. The sample includes 35,000 to 50,000 clones. Sequencing was performed on PBMCs. The rearrangement uses TRBV6-4 and TRBJ2-7; TRBD1 matches 9 bases. The sequence derives from a woman aged 25 to 39 in good health and CMV-seropositive. CDR3 region: CASSDSKTGGYEQYF. CDR3 DNA: TGTGCCAGCAGTGACTCGAAGACAGGGGGGTACGAGCAGTACTTC.